This TCR beta chain was sequenced in a study of T cell responses to AZD1222 COVID-19 vaccine. Germline V CDR1 and CDR2: LNHDA, SQIVND (reference sequence). V dropped 5 bases and J dropped 3 bases, with 16 bases sitting between them. The CDR3 loop spans 15 amino acids. The count of this clone is one. Produced via immunoSEQ multiplex PCR; TCRdb's table is partial and in-frame only. This table holds approximately 28,000 clones, approximately 90% found once. The sequences come from peripheral blood, collected 28 days after the second AZD1222 dose. The receptor was isolated from an adult who received the AZD1222 COVID-19 vaccine. The V call is TRBV19, the J call TRBJ1-1; D unclear. The CDR3 is CASSEQVLWDTEAFF. The DNA of the CDR3 is TGTGCCAGTAGTGAGCAGGTTCTGTGGGACACTGAAGCTTTCTTT.